This record covers a single T cell receptor (beta chain). Its antigen is unidentified. Trimming stripped 2 bases from V and 6 bases from J, with 10 bases between. There are 13 residues in the CDR3. Per the germline V gene, CDR1 is SEHNR and CDR2 is FQNEAQ (reference sequence). Clones were read by immunoSEQ multiplex PCR, and TCRdb kept only the in-frame ones, dropping some. The table shows roughly 130,000 clones, with 70% to 90% occurring only once. The record originates from a study of identifying expanded T cells in peripheral blood. Healthy donors had no documented immune events, such as infections, while sampled. Overall study results and limits: About 1.2 clones differed between technical replicates, versus 16.4 and 19 over time. Across healthy donors, higher total template counts meant significantly greater approximately two-week count variance.

The chain recombines TRBV7-9 with TRBJ1-1; D is uncertain. The sequence was collected from a person aged 18 to 70 in good health. Sequencing input: blood. CDR3 DNA sequence: TGTGCCAGCAGCTTAATGGAGAGCGCTGAAGCTTTCTTT. Protein product: CASSLMESAEAFF.